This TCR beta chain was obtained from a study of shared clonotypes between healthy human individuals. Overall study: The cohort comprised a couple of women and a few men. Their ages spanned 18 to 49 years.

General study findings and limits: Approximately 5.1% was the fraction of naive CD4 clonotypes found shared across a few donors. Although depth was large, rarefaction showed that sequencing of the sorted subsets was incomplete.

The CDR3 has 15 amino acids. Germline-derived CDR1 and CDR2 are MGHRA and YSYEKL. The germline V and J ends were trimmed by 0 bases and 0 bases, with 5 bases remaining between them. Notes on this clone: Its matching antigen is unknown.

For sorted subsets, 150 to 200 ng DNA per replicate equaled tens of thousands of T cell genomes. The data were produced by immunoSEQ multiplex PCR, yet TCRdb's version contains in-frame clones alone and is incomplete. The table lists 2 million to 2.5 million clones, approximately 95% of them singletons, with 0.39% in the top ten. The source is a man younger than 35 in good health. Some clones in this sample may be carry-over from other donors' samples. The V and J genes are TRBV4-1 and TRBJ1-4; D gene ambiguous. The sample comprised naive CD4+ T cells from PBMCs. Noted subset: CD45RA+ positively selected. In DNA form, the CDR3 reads TGCGCCAGCAGCCAAGACGATGCAACTAATGAAAAACTGTTTTTT. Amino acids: CASSQDDATNEKLFF.